The T cell receptor (beta chain) under discussion was sequenced for a study of post-analysis software for immune sequencing data. Whole-study results and caveats: There was significantly lower normalized Chao1 diversity in multiple sclerosis patients than in controls. Roughly five TRBV segments were significantly more frequent in patients than in controls. TRBV5-6, TRBV5-1 and TRBV20-1 were among these segments.

Unique molecular identifiers had been added to the TCR beta cDNA libraries. Yield was around 500,000 cDNA molecules from around 1 to 9.1 million T cells. MiXCR, run by TCRdb on the PCR reads, gives a single entry per CDR3 protein. The table includes about 430,000 distinct CDR3 sequences, 35% to 45% detected once. The CDR3 consists of 14 residues. The germline CDR1 and CDR2 sequences are MNHEY and SVGAGI. V was pared by 8 bases and J by 2 bases, with 8 bases of the junction left unmatched. This clonotype was picked up a small number of times. The antigen is unknown. This chain uses TRBV6-5 with TRBJ2-5; 7 nucleotides align to TRBD1. This TCR came from a girl under 10 years old with multiple sclerosis. Sample: blood. Here the CDR3 reads CASQGYRGQETQYF. CDR3 sequence (DNA): TGTGCCAGCCAAGGTTACAGGGGACAAGAGACCCAGTACTTC.